The 7 T cell receptor beta chains reported below all come from one sample, sequenced in a study of shared clonotypes between healthy human individuals. Measured with immunoSEQ multiplex PCR; TCRdb has only the in-frame clones, and not every one. The table records over 1.4 million clones, around 95% of them present only once. The specimen sequenced was naive CD4+ T cells sorted from blood. Subset specified: CD45RA+ positively selected. The receptor set was obtained from a man under 40 in good health.

The rearrangement joins TRBV29-1 to TRBJ1-5; a weak D match, TRBD1 (5 bases). Germline CDR1 reads SQVTM; CDR2 reads ANQGSEA. Trimming removed 4 bases from V and 0 bases from J, with 13 bases in between. The CDR3 has 15 residues. CDR3 residues: CSVVIAGNSNQPQHF. CDR3 bases: TGCAGCGTTGTAATTGCAGGGAATAGCAATCAGCCCCAGCATTTT.

The chain recombines TRBV7-2 with TRBJ1-3; D is unclear. The CDR3 has 13 residues. Germline V lookup: CDR1 SGHTA, CDR2 FQGNSA. Trimming took off 3 bases at V and 2 bases at J, with 5 bases between the two ends. DNA of the CDR3: TGTGCCAGCAGCTTTGAACCTGGAAACACCATATATTTT. Its protein is CASSFEPGNTIYF. The full variable domain, with the rest looked up from reference TRBV7-2 and TRBJ1-3, is GAGVSQSPSNKVTEKGKDVELRCDPISGHTALYWYRQSLGQGLEFLIYFQGNSAPDKSGLPSDRFSAERTGGSVSTLTIQRTQQEDSAVYLCASSFEPGNTIYFGEGSWLTVV.

This clone appeared a few times. The chain employs TRBV5-1 and TRBJ1-5; D remains unclear. The germline V and J ends were trimmed by 0 bases and 3 bases, with 13 bases remaining between them. This CDR3 contains 16 residues. Germline CDR1 SGHRS, CDR2 YFSETQ. CDR3 sequence reads: CASSLEADPPNQPQHF. Written as DNA, the CDR3 is TGCGCCAGCAGCTTGGAGGCCGACCCACCCAATCAGCCCCAGCATTTT.

About this clone: At one boundary the junction diverges from the germline segment, which might be a read error. The V call is TRBV12-5, the J call TRBJ2-3; 9 nucleotides match TRBD1. The CDR3 loop spans 14 amino acids. Germline CDR1 and CDR2: LGHNT and FRNRAP. CDR3 amino acids: CASGQGQGTDTQYF. The CDR3 DNA reads as TGTGCTAGTGGTCAGGGACAGGGCACGGATACGCAGTATTTT. Combining the CDR3 with reference TRBV12-5 and TRBJ2-3 gives the whole variable domain DARVTQTPRHKVTEMGQEVTMRCQPILGHNTVFWYRQTMMQGLELLAYFRNRAPLDDSGMPKDRFSAEMPDATLATLKIQPSEPRDSAVYFCASGQGQGTDTQYFGPGTRLTVL.

The sample holds one count of this clone. This rearrangement joins TRBV29-1 to TRBJ1-5; maybe TRBD1 (5 bases). The V end was cut by 4 bases, the J end by 2 bases, with 9 bases between. This CDR3 has 13 residues. Germline V gene lookup returns CDR1 SQVTM and CDR2 ANQGSEA. Here the CDR3 reads CSVVGDGNQPQHF. CDR3 in DNA: TGCAGCGTTGTAGGGGATGGCAATCAGCCCCAGCATTTT.

This clone has only one observation. The CDR3 loop reads CASSGSDRGKFF. CDR3 sequence (DNA): TGTGCCAGCAGCGGATCCGACAGGGGGAAGTTCTTC. This chain uses TRBV9 with TRBJ2-1; 9 bases are a match to TRBD1. V gave up 3 bases and J gave up 14 bases; unmatched junction bases: 6. This CDR3 is built from 12 residues. The germline V gene has CDR1 SGDLS and CDR2 YYNGEE.

The chain combines TRBV2 with TRBJ2-2, with D unresolved. The germline V gene has CDR1 SNHLY and CDR2 FYNNEI. V was pared by 1 base and J by 3 bases, with 6 bases between. This CDR3 contains 14 residues. CDR3 amino acids: CASSEDRYTGELFF. The CDR3 nucleotides are TGTGCCAGCAGTGAAGACAGATACACCGGGGAGCTGTTTTTT.